What follows describes a single T cell receptor beta chain. Source study methods: Amplification from reference gene primers served as the basis for estimated nucleated cell counts. Profiled with immunoSEQ multiplex PCR; TCRdb holds only in-frame clones, not every one. V, J and clone size reflect that table, while D and trimming were determined from the DNA. The sample holds about 140,000 clones, just under 80% seen once. The data are from a study of blood T cell repertoires in COVID-19. Sequencing was carried out using peripheral blood. The receptor comes from a woman aged 60-70 years with acute or convalescent COVID-19.

The CDR3: CASSLRGYGYTF. In nucleotides, the CDR3 is TGTGCCAGCAGCCTCCGCGGCTATGGCTACACCTTC. The chain links TRBV5-6 to TRBJ1-2; the D is unclear. The CDR3 runs 12 residues. V lost 4 bases, J lost 4 bases, and 8 bases lay in between. The germline CDR1 and CDR2 sequences are SGHDT and YYEEEE.